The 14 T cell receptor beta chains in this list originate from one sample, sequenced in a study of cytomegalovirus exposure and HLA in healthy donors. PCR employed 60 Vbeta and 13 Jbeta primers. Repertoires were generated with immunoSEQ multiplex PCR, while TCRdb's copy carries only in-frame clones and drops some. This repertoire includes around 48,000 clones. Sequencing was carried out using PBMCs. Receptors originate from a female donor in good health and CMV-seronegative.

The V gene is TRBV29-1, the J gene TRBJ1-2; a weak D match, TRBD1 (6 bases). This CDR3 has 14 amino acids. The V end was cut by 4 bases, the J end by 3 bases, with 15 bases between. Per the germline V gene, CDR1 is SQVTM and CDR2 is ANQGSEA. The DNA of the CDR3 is TGCAGCGTTGTAACAGGGCCCTTGGACTATGGCTACACCTTC. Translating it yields CSVVTGPLDYGYTF.

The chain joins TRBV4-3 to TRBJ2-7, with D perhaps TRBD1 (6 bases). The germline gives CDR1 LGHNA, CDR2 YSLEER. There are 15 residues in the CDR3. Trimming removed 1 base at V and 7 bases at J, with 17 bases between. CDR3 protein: CASSQGVGGEWEQYF. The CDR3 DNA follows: TGCGCCAGCAGCCAAGGCGTAGGGGGTGAATGGGAGCAGTACTTC.

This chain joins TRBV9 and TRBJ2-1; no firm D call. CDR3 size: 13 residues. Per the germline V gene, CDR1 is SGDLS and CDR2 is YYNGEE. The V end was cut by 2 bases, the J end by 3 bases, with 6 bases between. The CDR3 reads CASSVSRYNEQFF. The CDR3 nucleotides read TGTGCCAGCAGCGTTAGCCGCTACAATGAGCAGTTCTTC.

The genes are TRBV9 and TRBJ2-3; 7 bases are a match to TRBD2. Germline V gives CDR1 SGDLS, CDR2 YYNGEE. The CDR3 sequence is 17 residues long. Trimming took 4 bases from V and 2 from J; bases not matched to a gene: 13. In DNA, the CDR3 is TGTGCCAGCAGCTCGAGAGAGGGACTACCAATCACAGATACGCAGTATTTT. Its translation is CASSSREGLPITDTQYF.

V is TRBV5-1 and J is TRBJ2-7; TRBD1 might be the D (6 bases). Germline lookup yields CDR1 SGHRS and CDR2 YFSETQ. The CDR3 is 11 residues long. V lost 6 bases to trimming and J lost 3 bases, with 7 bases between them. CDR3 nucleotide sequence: TGCGCCAGCACGGACAGCTACGAGCAGTACTTC. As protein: CASTDSYEQYF. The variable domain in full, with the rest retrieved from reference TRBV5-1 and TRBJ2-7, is KAGVTQTPRYLIKTRGQQVTLSCSPISGHRSVSWYQQTPGQGLQFLFEYFSETQRNKGNFPGRFSGRQFSNSRSEMNVSTLELGDSALYLCASTDSYEQYFGPGTRLTVT.

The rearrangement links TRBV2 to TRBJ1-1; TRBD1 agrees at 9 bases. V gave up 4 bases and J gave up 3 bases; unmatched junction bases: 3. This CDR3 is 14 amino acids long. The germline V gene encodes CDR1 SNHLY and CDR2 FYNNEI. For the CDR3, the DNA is TGTGCCAGCAGTGGTCGGACAGGGGACACTGAAGCTTTCTTT. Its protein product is CASSGRTGDTEAFF.

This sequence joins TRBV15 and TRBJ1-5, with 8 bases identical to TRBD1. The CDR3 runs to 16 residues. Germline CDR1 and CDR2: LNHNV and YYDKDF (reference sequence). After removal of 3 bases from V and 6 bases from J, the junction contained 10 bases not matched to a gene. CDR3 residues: CATSSPGQGGGQPQHF. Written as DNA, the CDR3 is TGTGCCACCAGCAGTCCTGGACAGGGAGGGGGTCAGCCCCAGCATTTT.

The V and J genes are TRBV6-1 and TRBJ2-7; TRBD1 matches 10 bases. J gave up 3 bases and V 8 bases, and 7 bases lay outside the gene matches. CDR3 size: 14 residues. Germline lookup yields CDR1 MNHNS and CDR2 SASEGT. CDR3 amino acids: CASLETGGRYEQYF. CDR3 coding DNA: TGTGCCAGCCTCGAGACAGGGGGCCGCTACGAGCAGTACTTC.

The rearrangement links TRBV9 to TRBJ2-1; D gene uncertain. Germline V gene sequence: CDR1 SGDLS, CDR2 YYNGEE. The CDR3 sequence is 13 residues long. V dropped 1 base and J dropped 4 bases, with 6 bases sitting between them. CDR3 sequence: CASSVNTYNEQFF. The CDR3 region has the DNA TGTGCCAGCAGCGTAAACACATACAATGAGCAGTTCTTC.

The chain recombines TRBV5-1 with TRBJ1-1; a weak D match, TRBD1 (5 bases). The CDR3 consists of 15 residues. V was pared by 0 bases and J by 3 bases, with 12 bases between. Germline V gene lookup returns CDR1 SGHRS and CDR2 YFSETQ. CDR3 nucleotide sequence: TGCGCCAGCAGCTTGGGGGGCAGTCTCGACACTGAAGCTTTCTTT. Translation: CASSLGGSLDTEAFF.

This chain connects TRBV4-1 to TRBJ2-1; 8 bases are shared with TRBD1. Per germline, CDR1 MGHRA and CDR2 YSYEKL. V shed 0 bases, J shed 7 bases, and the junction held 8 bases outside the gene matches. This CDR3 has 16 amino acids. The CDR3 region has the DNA TGCGCCAGCAGCCAAGATGGGCAGGGGGCGAGAAATGAGCAGTTCTTC. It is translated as CASSQDGQGARNEQFF.

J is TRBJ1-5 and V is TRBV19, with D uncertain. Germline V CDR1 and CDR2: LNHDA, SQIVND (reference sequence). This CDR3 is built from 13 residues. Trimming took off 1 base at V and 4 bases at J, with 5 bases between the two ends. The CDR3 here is CASSIAQNQPQHF. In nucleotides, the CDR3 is TGTGCCAGTAGTATAGCCCAAAATCAGCCCCAGCATTTT.

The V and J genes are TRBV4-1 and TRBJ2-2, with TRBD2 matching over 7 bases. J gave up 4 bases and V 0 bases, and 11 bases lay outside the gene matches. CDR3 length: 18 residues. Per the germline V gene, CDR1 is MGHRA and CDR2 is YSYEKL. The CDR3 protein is CASSQEDPAGVGTGELFF. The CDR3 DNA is TGCGCCAGCAGCCAAGAAGATCCGGCGGGAGTAGGCACCGGGGAGCTGTTTTTT.

In nucleotides, the CDR3 is TGTGCCAGCTCACCACGCGGACTAGCGGGACCTAAACCATCCGGAGAGACCCAGTACTTC. Translation: CASSPRGLAGPKPSGETQYF. J is TRBJ2-5 and V is TRBV18, with TRBD2 matching over 12 bases. The CDR3 covers 20 residues. V lost 1 base to trimming and J lost 4 bases; unmatched junction nucleotides: 16. Germline V gene data show CDR1 as KGHSH and CDR2 as LQKENI.